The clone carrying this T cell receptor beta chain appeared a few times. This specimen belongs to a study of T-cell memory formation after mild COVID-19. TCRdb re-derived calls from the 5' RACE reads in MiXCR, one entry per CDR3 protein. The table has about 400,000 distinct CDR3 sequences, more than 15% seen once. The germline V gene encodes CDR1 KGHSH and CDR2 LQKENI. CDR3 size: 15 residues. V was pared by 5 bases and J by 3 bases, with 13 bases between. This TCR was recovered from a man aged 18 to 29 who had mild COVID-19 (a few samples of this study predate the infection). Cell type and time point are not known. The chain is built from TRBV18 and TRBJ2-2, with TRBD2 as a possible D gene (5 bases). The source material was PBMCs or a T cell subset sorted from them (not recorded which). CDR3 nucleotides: TGTGCCAGCTCAAAGTGGGAGACGGACACCGGGGAGCTGTTTTTT. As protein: CASSKWETDTGELFF.